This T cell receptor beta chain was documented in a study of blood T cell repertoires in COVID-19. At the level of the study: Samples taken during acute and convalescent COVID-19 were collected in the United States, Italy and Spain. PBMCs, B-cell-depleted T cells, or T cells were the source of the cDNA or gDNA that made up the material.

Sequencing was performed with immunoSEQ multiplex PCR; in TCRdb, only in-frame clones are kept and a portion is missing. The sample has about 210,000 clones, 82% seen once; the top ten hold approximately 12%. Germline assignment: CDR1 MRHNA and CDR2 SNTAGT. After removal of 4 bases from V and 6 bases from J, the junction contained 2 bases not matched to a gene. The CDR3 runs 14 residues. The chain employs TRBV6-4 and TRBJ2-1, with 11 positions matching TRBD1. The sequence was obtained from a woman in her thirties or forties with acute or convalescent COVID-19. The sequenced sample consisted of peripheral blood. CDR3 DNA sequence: TGTGCCAGCAGTGTAGGGACAGGGGGCAATGAGCAGTTCTTC. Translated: CASSVGTGGNEQFF.